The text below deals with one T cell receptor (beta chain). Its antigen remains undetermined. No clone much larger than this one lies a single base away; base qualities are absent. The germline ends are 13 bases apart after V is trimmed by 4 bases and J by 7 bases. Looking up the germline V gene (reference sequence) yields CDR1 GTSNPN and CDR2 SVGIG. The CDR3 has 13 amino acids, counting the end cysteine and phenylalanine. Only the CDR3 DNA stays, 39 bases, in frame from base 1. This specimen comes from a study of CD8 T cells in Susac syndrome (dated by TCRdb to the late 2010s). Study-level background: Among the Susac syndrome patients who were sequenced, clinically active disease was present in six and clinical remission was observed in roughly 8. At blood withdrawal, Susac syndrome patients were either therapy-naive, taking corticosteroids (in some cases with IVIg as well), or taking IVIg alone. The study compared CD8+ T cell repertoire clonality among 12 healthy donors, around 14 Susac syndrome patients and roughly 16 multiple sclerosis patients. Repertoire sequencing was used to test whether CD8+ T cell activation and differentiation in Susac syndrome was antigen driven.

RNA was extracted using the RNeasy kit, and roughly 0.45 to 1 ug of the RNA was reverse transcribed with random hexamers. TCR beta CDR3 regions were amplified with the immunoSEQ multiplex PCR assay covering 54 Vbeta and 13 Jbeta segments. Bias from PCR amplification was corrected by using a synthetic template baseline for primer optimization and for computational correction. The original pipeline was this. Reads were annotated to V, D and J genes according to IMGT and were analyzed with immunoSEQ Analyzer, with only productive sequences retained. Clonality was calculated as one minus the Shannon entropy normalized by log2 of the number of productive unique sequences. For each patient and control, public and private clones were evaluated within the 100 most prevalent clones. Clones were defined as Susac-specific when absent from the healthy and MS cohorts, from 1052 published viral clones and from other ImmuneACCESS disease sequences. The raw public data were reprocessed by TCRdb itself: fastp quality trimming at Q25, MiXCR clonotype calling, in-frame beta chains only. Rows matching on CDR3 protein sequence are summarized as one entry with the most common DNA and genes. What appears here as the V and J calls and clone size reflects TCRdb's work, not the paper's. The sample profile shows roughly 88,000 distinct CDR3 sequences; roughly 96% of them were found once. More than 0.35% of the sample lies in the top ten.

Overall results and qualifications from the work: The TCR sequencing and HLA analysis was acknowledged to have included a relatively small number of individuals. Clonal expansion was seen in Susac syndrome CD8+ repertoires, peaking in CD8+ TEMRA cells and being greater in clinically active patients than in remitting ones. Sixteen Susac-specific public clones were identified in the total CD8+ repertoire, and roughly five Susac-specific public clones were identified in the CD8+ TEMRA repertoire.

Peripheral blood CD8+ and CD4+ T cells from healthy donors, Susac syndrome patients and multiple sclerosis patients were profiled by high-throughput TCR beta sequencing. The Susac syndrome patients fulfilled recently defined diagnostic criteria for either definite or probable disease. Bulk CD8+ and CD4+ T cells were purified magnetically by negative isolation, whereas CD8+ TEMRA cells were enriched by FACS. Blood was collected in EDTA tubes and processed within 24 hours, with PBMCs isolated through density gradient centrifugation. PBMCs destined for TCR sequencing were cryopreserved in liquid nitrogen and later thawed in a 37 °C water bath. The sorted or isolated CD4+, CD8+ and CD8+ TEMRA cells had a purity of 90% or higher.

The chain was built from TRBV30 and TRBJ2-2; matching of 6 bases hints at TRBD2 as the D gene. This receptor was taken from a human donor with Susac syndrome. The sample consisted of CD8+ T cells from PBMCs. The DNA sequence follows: TGTGCCTGGAAGACTAGTTTGGGCGGGGAGCTGTTTTTT. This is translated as CAWKTSLGGELFF.